The rows below give T cell receptor beta chains drawn from one sample of a study of radiotherapy plus CTLA-4 blockade in lung cancer. This table comes from immunoSEQ multiplex PCR, and its TCRdb copy is limited to in-frame clones, with some not included. The data hold under 90,000 clones, with 60% to 80% observed a single time. The sample in question was peripheral blood, obtained from a patient treated with radiotherapy plus ipilimumab. Receptors were obtained from a human donor with non-small cell lung cancer that progressed on radiotherapy plus ipilimumab. The CDR3 runs from the conserved cysteine through the conserved F or W. Each record gives: J gene, clone size, V gene, D gene, CDR3 DNA, CDR3 protein. A D gene is named only where the DNA matches it firmly. Only some rows state a clone size, as once, few, many or a class for expanded clones.

>TRBJ1-5|NA|TRBV19|NA
TGTGCCAGTAGTATAGCCGGGACGGCGTATAGCAATCAGCCCCAGCATTTT
CASSIAGTAYSNQPQHF
>TRBJ2-7|NA|TRBV27|NA
TGTGCCAGCAGTTCAAATAAAGGGACCCCCTACGAGCAGTACTTC
CASSSNKGTPYEQYF
>TRBJ2-1|once|TRBV7-2|NA
TGTGCCAGCAGCTTTGAGGATGGCTACAATGAGCAGTTCTTC
CASSFEDGYNEQFF
>TRBJ1-5|NA|TRBV18|NA
TGTGCCAGCTCACCAAGTTCTGGTCAGCCCCAGCATTTT
CASSPSSGQPQHF
>TRBJ2-7|many|TRBV20-1|NA
TGCAGTGCTAGTCACATCTACGAGCAGTACTTC
CSASHIYEQYF
>TRBJ2-1|NA|TRBV28|NA
TGTGCCAGCAGTTTAGGGGGCAGCGCAGGTGTGTATGAGCAGTTCTTC
CASSLGGSAGVYEQFF
>TRBJ2-5|NA|TRBV5-1|TRBD2
TGCGCCAGCAGCTCCGCCGGGACTAGCGGGGGGTTCGACGTAGAGACCCAGTACTTC
CASSSAGTSGGFDVETQYF
>TRBJ1-2|NA|TRBV6-1|NA
TGTGCCAGCAGCGAGAATACAGGGTATGGCTACACCTTC
CASSENTGYGYTF
>TRBJ2-7|NA|TRBV6-6|NA
TGTGCCAGCACCTCCCTTCCTAGCCGGTCCTACGAGCAGTACTTC
CASTSLPSRSYEQYF
>TRBJ2-7|NA|TRBV4-1|NA
TGCGCCAGCAGCCAAAACCGGGGCTTGTACGAGCAGTACTTC
CASSQNRGLYEQYF
>TRBJ2-7|many|TRBV7-9|TRBD2
TGTGCCAGCAGCTTCGGACTAGGACGAAACCGCGAGCAGTACTTC
CASSFGLGRNREQYF
>TRBJ1-1|NA|TRBV7-2|NA
TGTGCCAGCAGCCCCAGCCCAGGGGTGGGCACTGAAGCTTTCTTT
CASSPSPGVGTEAFF
>TRBJ2-7|NA|TRBV10-1|NA
TGCGCCAGCAGTGAGTCTATGGGTGCGGCGGGGTCATCCTACGAGCAGTACTTC
CASSESMGAAGSSYEQYF
>TRBJ1-2|NA|TRBV6-5|TRBD1
TGTGCCAGCAGTACCCCGGACAGGGGGTACTATGGCTACACCTTC
CASSTPDRGYYGYTF
>TRBJ1-4|NA|TRBV30|NA
TGTGCCTGGAGTGACGATATTGGGGCCAGGAAGGGAAAACTGTTTTTT
CAWSDDIGARKGKLFF
>TRBJ2-7|NA|TRBV11-2|NA
TGTGCCAGCAGCTGGGGCGGGGTCTACGAGCAGTACTTC
CASSWGGVYEQYF
>TRBJ2-7|NA|TRBV6-6|NA
TGTGCCAGCAGTTACTCGACCGGCACCTACGAGCAGTACTTC
CASSYSTGTYEQYF
>TRBJ2-7|NA|TRBV10-3|TRBD1
TGTGCCCTCAAGCCACAGGGGTCCACCTACGAGCAGTACTTC
CALKPQGSTYEQYF
>TRBJ2-7|NA|TRBV28|TRBD2
TGTGCCAGCAGCCCCCCGACTAGCGGGAGCCACGAGCAGTACTTC
CASSPPTSGSHEQYF
>TRBJ2-4|NA|TRBV5-5|NA
TGTGCCAGCAGCTCGGAGGGTAGGCTGGACAAAAACATTCAGTACTTC
CASSSEGRLDKNIQYF
>TRBJ2-7|NA|TRBV5-1|TRBD1
TGCGCCAGCAGCCAAGGGACAGCGAACTCCTACGAGCAGTACTTC
CASSQGTANSYEQYF
>TRBJ2-1|NA|TRBV28|NA
TGTGCCAGCAGTTTAAGGACAGTAAGCTCCTACAATGAGCAGTTCTTC
CASSLRTVSSYNEQFF
>TRBJ1-1|NA|TRBV5-4|TRBD1
TGTGCCAGCAGCTTACCTTCCAGGGGGCACACTGAAGCTTTCTTT
CASSLPSRGHTEAFF
>TRBJ1-2|few|TRBV7-6|TRBD1
TGTGCCAGCAGTTTAACCGGGACAGGGTTCTATGGCTACACCTTC
CASSLTGTGFYGYTF
>TRBJ2-5|NA|TRBV4-2|NA
TGTGCCAGCAGCCAAGATGCCTATTCTGCCCGACAAGAGACCCAGTACTTC
CASSQDAYSARQETQYF
>TRBJ2-7|NA|TRBV28|TRBD1
TGTGCCAGCAGTACACAGGGGGCGTCCTACGAGCAGTACTTC
CASSTQGASYEQYF
>TRBJ2-2|NA|TRBV18|NA
TGTGCCAGCTCACAAACAAAGCACACCGGGGAGCTGTTTTTT
CASSQTKHTGELFF
>TRBJ1-2|NA|TRBV5-4|NA
TGTGCCAGCAGCTTGGGCCAGCAATATGGCTACACCTTC
CASSLGQQYGYTF
>TRBJ2-7|NA|TRBV6-5|NA
TGTGCCAGCAGTTACCGAGTAACCTACGAGCAGTACTTC
CASSYRVTYEQYF
>TRBJ1-2|few|TRBV27|TRBD1
TGTGCCAGCAGTTTAGGGACAGGCTATGGCTACACCTTC
CASSLGTGYGYTF
>TRBJ2-2|NA|TRBV6-1|TRBD2
TGTGCCAGCAGTCCGACTAGCGGGGGCACCGGGGAGCTGTTTTTT
CASSPTSGGTGELFF
>TRBJ2-7|NA|TRBV28|NA
TGTGCCAGCAGTTTAGGCGGCGGCTACGAGCAGTACTTC
CASSLGGGYEQYF
>TRBJ2-7|once|TRBV6-5|NA
TGTGCCAGCAGTTATGGAGGGGTCCCCTACGAGCAGTACTTC
CASSYGGVPYEQYF
>TRBJ1-3|NA|TRBV9|NA
TGTGCCAGCAGCCCCGACGGCAACTCTGGAAACACCATATATTTT
CASSPDGNSGNTIYF
>TRBJ1-1|NA|TRBV6-1|NA
TGTGCCAGCAGTGGCCGTATGAACACTGAAGCTTTCTTT
CASSGRMNTEAFF
>TRBJ2-1|few|TRBV27|NA
TGTGCCAGCAGTTTAGACCCCAGGGTGGCCCATGAGCAGTTCTTC
CASSLDPRVAHEQFF
>TRBJ2-3|NA|TRBV7-8|NA
TGTGCCAGCAGCTACGAAGGTAGCACAGATACGCAGTATTTT
CASSYEGSTDTQYF
>TRBJ2-7|NA|TRBV5-4|NA
TGTGCCAGCAGCTTGGGACAGGGAGGATACGAGCAGTACTTC
CASSLGQGGYEQYF
>TRBJ2-3|few|TRBV11-3|TRBD1
TGTGCCAGCAGCCCTGGGACAGGGGGCGCCGGAGATACGCAGTATTTT
CASSPGTGGAGDTQYF
>TRBJ2-7|NA|TRBV15|TRBD2
TGTGCCACCAGCACAGGACTAGCGGGAGGCGAGCAGTACTTC
CATSTGLAGGEQYF
>TRBJ1-1|NA|TRBV19|TRBD1
TGTGCCAGTAGCGAACCGGGACAGGGGTTTTCTCGGGGAGCTTTCTTT
CASSEPGQGFSRGAFF
>TRBJ1-3|once|TRBV27|NA
TGTGCCAGCAGTTCCCTAGGGAACTCTGGAAACACCATATATTTT
CASSSLGNSGNTIYF
>TRBJ2-1|NA|TRBV7-9|NA
TGTGCCAGCAGCCCGCTGAATCGGGACCGACCCGGGAATGAGCAGTTCTTC
CASSPLNRDRPGNEQFF
>TRBJ2-2|NA|TRBV19|TRBD2
TGTGCCAGTAGCCTCGGGCGGGGGGGCAGTACCGGGGAGCTGTTTTTT
CASSLGRGGSTGELFF
>TRBJ2-3|NA|TRBV10-3|TRBD2
TGTGCCATCAGCCAGCGGGACACAGATACGCAGTATTTT
CAISQRDTDTQYF